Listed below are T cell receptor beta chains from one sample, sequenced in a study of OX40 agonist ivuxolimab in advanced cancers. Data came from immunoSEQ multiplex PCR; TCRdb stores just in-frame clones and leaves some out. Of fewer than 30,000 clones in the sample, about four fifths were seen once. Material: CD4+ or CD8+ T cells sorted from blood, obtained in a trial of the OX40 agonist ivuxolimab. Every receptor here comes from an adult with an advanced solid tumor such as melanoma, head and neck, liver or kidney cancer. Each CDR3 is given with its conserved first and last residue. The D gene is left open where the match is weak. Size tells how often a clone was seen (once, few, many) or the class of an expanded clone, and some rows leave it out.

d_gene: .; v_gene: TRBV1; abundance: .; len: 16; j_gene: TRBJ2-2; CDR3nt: TGCACCAGCAGCCTTAGCGGGGGGCCAGGCACCGGGGAGCTGTTTTTT; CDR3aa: CTSSLSGGPGTGELFF
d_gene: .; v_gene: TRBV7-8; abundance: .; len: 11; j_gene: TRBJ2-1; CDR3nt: TGTGCCATAGCGGTCTACAATGAGCAGTTCTTC; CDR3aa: CAIAVYNEQFF
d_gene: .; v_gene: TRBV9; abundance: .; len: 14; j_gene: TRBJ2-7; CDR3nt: TGTGCCAGCAGCGTAAACTTGTACAGCTACGAGCAGTACTTC; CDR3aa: CASSVNLYSYEQYF
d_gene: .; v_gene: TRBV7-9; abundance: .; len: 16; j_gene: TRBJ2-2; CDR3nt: TGTGCCAGCAGCTTAGTAGGGTGGGGCAACACCGGGGAGCTGTTTTTT; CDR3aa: CASSLVGWGNTGELFF
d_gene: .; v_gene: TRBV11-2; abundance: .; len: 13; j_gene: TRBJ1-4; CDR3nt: TGTGCCAGCAGCTTACAGCAGGTCGAAAAACTGTTTTTT; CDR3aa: CASSLQQVEKLFF
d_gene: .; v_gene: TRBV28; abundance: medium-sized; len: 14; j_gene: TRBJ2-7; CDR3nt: TGTGCCAGCAGTTTAGCAGGCGGGGTCCTCGAGCAGTACTTC; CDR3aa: CASSLAGGVLEQYF
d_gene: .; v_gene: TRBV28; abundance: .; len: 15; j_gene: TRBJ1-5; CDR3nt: TGTGCCAGCAGTTTTTTAGGAAATAGCAATCAGCCCCAGCATTTT; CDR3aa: CASSFLGNSNQPQHF
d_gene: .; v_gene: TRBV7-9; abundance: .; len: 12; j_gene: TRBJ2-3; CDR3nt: TGTGCCAGCAGCTTTGGTGCGGATACGCAGTATTTT; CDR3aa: CASSFGADTQYF
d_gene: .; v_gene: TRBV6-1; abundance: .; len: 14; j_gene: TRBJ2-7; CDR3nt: TGTGCCAGCAGGCCACAGGAAATTTCCTACGAGCAGTACTTC; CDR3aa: CASRPQEISYEQYF
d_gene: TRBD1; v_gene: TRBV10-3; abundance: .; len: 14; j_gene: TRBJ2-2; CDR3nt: TGTGCCATCAGTGAGTCGACAGGGTCCGGGGAGCTGTTTTTT; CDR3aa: CAISESTGSGELFF
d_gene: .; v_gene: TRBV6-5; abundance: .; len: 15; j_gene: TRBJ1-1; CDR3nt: TGTGCCAGCAGCCCCGGGGGGGGATTGAACACTGAAGCTTTCTTT; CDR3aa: CASSPGGGLNTEAFF
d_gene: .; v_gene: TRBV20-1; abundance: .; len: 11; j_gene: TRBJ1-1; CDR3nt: TGCAGTGCAAATCAAGGGTTTGAAGCTTTCTTT; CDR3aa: CSANQGFEAFF